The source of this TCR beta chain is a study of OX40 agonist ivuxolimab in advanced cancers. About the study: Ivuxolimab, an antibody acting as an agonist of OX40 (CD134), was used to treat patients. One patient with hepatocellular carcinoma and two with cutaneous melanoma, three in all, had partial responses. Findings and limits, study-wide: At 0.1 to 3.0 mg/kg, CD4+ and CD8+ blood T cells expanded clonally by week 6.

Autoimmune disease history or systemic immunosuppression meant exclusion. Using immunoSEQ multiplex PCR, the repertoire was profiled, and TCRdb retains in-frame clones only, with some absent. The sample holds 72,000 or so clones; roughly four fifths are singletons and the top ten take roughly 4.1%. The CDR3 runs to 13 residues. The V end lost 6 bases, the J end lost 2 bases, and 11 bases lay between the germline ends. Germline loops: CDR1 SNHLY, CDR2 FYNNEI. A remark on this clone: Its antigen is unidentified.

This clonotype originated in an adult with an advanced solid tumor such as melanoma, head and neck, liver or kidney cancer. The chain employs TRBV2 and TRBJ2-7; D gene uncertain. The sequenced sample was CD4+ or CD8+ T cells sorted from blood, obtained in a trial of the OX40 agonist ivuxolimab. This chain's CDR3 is CASSIRTAYEQYF. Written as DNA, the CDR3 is TGTGCCAGCAGCATCAGGACGGCCTACGAGCAGTACTTC.